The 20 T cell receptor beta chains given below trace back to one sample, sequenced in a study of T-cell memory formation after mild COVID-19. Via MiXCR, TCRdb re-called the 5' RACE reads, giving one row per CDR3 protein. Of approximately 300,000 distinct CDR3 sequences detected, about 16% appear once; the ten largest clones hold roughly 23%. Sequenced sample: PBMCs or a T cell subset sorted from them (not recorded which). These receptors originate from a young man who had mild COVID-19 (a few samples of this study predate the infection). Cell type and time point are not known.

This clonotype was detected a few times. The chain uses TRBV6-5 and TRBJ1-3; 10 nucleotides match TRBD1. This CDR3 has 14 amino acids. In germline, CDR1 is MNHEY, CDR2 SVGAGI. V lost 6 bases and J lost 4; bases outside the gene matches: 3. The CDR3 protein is CASRGTGAGNTIYF. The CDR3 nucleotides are TGTGCCAGCAGGGGGACAGGGGCAGGAAACACCATATATTTT.

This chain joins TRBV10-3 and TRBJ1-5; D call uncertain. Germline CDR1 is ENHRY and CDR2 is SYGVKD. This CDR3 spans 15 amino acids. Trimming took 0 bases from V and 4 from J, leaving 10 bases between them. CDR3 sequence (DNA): TGTGCCATCAGTGAGTCGACGATGGGAAATCAGCCCCAGCATTTT. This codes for CAISESTMGNQPQHF.

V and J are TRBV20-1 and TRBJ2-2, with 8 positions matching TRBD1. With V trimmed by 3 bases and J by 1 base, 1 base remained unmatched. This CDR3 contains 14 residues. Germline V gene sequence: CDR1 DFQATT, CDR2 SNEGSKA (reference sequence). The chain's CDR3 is CSASTGGNTGELFF. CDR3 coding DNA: TGCAGTGCTAGCACAGGGGGGAACACCGGGGAGCTGTTTTTT.

The CDR3 DNA reads TGTGCCAGTAGCGCGGTTCAGGGCCCTAGCAATCAGCCCCAGCATTTT. This gives the protein CASSAVQGPSNQPQHF. This chain uses TRBV19 with TRBJ1-5; possibly TRBD1 for D (5 bases). The CDR3 is 16 amino acids. Germline V CDR1 and CDR2: LNHDA, SQIVND (reference sequence). Trimming stripped 6 bases from V and 0 bases from J, with 15 bases between.

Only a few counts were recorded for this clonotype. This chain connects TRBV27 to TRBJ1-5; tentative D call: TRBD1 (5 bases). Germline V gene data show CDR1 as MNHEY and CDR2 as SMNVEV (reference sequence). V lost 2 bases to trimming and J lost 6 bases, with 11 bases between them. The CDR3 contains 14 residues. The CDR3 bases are TGTGCCAGCAGTTTACTAGGGGAAGGTCAGCCCCAGCATTTT. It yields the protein CASSLLGEGQPQHF.

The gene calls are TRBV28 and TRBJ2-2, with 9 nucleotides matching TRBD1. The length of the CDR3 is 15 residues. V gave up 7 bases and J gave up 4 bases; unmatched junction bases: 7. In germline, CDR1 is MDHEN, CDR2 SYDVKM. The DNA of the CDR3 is TGTGCCAGCATGTCGGGGGACAGGGTCACCGGGGAGCTGTTTTTT. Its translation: CASMSGDRVTGELFF.

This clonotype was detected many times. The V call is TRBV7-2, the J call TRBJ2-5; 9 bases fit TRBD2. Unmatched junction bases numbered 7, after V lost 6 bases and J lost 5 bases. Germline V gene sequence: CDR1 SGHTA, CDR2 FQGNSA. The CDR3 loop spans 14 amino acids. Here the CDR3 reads CASSLGTSRETQYF. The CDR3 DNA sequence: TGTGCCAGCAGTCTCGGGACTAGCAGGGAGACCCAGTACTTC.

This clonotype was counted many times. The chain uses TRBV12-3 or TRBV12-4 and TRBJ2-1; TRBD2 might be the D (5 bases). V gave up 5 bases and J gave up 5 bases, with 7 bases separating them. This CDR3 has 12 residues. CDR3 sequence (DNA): TGTGCCAGCAGTCGGACTGACAATGAGCAGTTCTTC. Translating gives CASSRTDNEQFF.

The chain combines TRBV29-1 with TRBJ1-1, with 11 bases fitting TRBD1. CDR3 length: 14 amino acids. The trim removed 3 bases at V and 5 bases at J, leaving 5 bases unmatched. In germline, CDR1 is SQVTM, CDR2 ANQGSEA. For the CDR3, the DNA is TGCAGCGTTGATAGGACAGGGGGCCAGACTGAAGCTTTCTTT. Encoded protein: CSVDRTGGQTEAFF.

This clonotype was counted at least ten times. The CDR3 DNA reads as TGTGCCAGCAGCTTAGTACAGAGCTATGGCTACACCTTC. The encoded protein is CASSLVQSYGYTF. The chain joins TRBV7-6 to TRBJ1-2; D uncertain. Trimming pared 1 base from V and 4 bases from J, leaving 7 bases between. The CDR3 has 13 amino acids. Germline V gives CDR1 SGHVS, CDR2 FNYEAQ.

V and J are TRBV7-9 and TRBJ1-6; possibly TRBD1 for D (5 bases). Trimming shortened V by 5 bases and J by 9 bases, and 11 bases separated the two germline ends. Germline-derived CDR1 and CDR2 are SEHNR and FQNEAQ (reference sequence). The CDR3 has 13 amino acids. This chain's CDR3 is CASSRGGVSPLHF. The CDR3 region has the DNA TGTGCCAGCAGCCGAGGAGGGGTTTCACCCCTCCACTTT.

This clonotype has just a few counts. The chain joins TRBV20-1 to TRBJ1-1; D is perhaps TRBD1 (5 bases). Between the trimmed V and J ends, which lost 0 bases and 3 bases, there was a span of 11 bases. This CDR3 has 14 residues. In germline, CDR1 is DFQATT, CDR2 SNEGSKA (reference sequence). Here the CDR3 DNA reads TGCAGTGCTAGAGATACGGGGGGTCACACTGAAGCTTTCTTT. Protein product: CSARDTGGHTEAFF.

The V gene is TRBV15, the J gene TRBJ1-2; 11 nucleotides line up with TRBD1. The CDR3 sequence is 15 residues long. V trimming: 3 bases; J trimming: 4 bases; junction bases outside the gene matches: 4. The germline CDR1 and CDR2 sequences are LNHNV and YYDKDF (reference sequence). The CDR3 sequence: CATSRGTGGSYGYTF. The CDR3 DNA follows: TGTGCCACCAGCAGGGGGACAGGGGGAAGCTATGGCTACACCTTC.

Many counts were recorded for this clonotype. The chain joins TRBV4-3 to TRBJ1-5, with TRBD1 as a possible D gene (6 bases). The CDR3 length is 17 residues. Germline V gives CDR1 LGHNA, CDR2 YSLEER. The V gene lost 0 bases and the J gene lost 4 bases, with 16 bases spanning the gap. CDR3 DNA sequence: TGCGCCAGCAGCCAAGATTTCAGGGGAGGCCCTAATCAGCCCCAGCATTTT. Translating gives CASSQDFRGGPNQPQHF.

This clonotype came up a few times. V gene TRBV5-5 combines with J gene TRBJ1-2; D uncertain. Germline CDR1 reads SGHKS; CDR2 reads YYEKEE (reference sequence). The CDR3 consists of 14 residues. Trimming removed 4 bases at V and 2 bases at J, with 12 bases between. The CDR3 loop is CASSTEAANYGYTF. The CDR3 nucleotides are TGTGCCAGCAGCACCGAGGCAGCAAACTATGGCTACACCTTC.

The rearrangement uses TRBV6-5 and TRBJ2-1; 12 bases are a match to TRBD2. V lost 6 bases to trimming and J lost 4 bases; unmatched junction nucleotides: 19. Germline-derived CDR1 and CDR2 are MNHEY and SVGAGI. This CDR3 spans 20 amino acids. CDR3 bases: TGTGCCAGCAGCCACCCAGCTAGCGGGGGGGACCACCCCTATTACAATGAGCAGTTCTTC. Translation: CASSHPASGGDHPYYNEQFF.

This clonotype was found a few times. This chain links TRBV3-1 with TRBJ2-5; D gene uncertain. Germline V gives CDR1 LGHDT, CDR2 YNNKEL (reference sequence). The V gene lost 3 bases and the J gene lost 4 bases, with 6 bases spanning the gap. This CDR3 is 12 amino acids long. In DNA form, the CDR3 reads TGTGCCAGCAGCCAGTGGGGAGAGACCCAGTACTTC. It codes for CASSQWGETQYF.

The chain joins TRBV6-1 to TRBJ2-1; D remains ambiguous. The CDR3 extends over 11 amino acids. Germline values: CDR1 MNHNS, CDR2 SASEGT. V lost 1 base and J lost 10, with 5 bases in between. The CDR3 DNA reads TGTGCCAGCAGTGAAGGGTGGGAGCAGTTCTTC. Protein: CASSEGWEQFF.

CDR3 amino acids: CASSPWEDTEAFF. The DNA for the CDR3 is TGTGCCAGCAGCCCCTGGGAGGACACTGAAGCTTTCTTT. The J gene is TRBJ1-1, the V gene TRBV11-1, with no clear D. CDR1 and CDR2 from the germline V gene are SGHAT and FQDESV (reference sequence). Trimming removed 5 bases at V and 3 bases at J, with 10 bases between. The CDR3 sequence is 13 residues long.

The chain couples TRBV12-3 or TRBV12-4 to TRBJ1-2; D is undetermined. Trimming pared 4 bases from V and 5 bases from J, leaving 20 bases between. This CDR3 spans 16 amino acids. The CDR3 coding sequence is TGTGCCAGCAGTTCCGGTGGACTTGGATCGGGGTATGGCTACACCTTC. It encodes CASSSGGLGSGYGYTF.